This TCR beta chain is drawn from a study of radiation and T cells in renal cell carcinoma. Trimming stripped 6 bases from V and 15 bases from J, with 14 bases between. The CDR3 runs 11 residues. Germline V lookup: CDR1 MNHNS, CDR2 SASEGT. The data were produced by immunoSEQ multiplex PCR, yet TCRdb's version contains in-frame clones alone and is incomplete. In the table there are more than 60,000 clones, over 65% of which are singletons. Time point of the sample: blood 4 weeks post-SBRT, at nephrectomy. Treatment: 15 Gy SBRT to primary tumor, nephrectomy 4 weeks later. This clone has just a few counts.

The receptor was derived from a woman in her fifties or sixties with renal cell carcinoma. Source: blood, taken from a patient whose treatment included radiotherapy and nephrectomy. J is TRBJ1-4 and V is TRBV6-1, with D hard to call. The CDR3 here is CASRTEAVLFF. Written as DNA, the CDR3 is TGTGCCAGCAGGACCGAGGCGGTATTGTTTTTT.